This T cell receptor beta chain was identified in a study of cytomegalovirus exposure and HLA in healthy donors. Findings and limits, study-wide: For TCR beta chains, V- and J-gene trimming was later linked to a missense DCLRE1C variant. Altogether, about 160 TCR beta chains were recorded as cytomegalovirus-associated. Immune exposure was documented only through CMV serostatus.

Losses at the gene ends were 2 bases for V and 1 base for J; bases not matched to a gene: 8. CDR3 size: 17 residues. Germline loops: CDR1 MDHEN, CDR2 SYDVKM. PCR used 60 Vbeta primers and 13 Jbeta primers. Clones were read by immunoSEQ multiplex PCR, and TCRdb kept only the in-frame ones, dropping some. The sample shows more than 110,000 clones, around 9.7% of them seen only once. In this sample, this clone turned up a few times. As yet, its antigen is unknown. The sample was PBMCs. This sequence originates from a man aged 45-60 years in good health and CMV-seronegative. The chain couples TRBV28 to TRBJ2-1; TRBD1 matches 7 bases. The CDR3 loop is CASSLPLSGGSYNEQFF. DNA of the CDR3: TGTGCCAGCAGTTTACCCCTCTCAGGGGGATCCTACAATGAGCAGTTCTTC.